This TCR beta chain was documented in a study of blood T cells in healthy people across ages. Notes on the study in general: Estimated diversity across one million T cells was deemed an underestimate.

The CDR3 length is 17 residues. CDR1 is SGHRS and CDR2 is YFSETQ in the germline V gene. V lost 0 bases, J lost 5 bases, and 20 bases lay in between. As for this clonotype: Its target is unknown.

The authors drew roughly 9.8 milliliters of peripheral blood from each donor. Each sample yielded at least 5.5 micrograms of PBMC total RNA. Using a J-beta primer mix together with a sample-barcoded 5' primer, a second PCR was run for about 6 to 11 cycles. TCRdb reprocessed the 5' RACE reads via MiXCR and lists one record per CDR3 protein. Of 950,000 to 1,200,000 distinct CDR3 sequences detected, under 40% appear once; the ten largest clones hold under 15%. This receptor was taken from a man younger than 30 in good health. Specimen: blood. This chain links TRBV5-1 with TRBJ2-5; perhaps TRBD2 as D (5 bases). CDR3 coding DNA: TGCGCCAGCAGCTTGGCGTTCGAGGGTCACTTTTTCGAGACCCAGTACTTC. It codes for CASSLAFEGHFFETQYF.